This passage covers 25 T cell receptor beta chains from one sample sequenced in a study of cytomegalovirus exposure and HLA in healthy donors. With 60 Vbeta and 13 Jbeta primers, the PCR was carried out. The assay was immunoSEQ multiplex PCR, and TCRdb's table has in-frame clones only and misses some. Of more than 85,000 clones in the sample, 60% to 80% are singletons; the top ten hold roughly 8%. Sample: PBMCs. The receptors shown here come from a female donor in good health and CMV-seronegative.

J is TRBJ1-1 and V is TRBV6-5, with a tentative D call TRBD1 (5 bases). The ends were cut back, 6 bases at V and 2 bases at J, with 16 bases in the middle. Germline loops: CDR1 MNHEY, CDR2 SVGAGI. The CDR3 consists of 15 residues. The CDR3 sequence is CASRHGGAYNTEAFF. The CDR3 DNA sequence: TGTGCCAGCAGACATGGCGGGGCTTACAACACTGAAGCTTTCTTT.

The V and J genes are TRBV1 and TRBJ2-7; no check of the table's D call, TRBD2, against the DNA was made. TRBV1 is an annotated pseudogene. The CDR3 is 13 amino acids. Here the CDR3 DNA reads TGCACCAGCAGCCAAGATCGAGAAAGCGAGCAGTACTTC. Amino acid sequence: CTSSQDRESEQYF.

V usage is TRBV7-6 and J usage is TRBJ2-1, with 13 positions matching TRBD2. With V trimmed by 7 bases and J by 7 bases, 19 bases remained unmatched. This CDR3 comprises 19 residues. CDR1 and CDR2 (germline): SGHVS, FNYEAQ. CDR3 in amino acids: CASTKLGTSGIGPGNEQFF. The CDR3 nucleotides are TGTGCCAGCACCAAGTTGGGGACTAGCGGGATTGGCCCGGGAAATGAGCAGTTCTTC. Using reference TRBV7-6 and TRBJ2-1 for the parts outside the CDR3, the full variable domain is GAGVSQSPRYKVTKRGQDVALRCDPISGHVSLYWYRQALGQGPEFLTYFNYEAQQDKSGLPNDRFSAERPEGSISTLTIQRTEQRDSAMYRCASTKLGTSGIGPGNEQFFGPGTRLTVL.

The rearrangement links TRBV7-2 to TRBJ2-7; the D is unclear. The CDR3 has 15 residues. Between the trimmed V and J ends, which lost 5 bases and 2 bases, there was a span of 16 bases. CDR1 and CDR2 (germline): SGHTA, FQGNSA. CDR3 sequence: CASSPSSPLTYEQYF. In nucleotides, the CDR3 is TGTGCCAGCAGCCCTTCTTCCCCCCTTACCTACGAGCAGTACTTC.

A remark on this clone: Germline and junction disagree at one end, which may indicate a read error. The chain employs TRBV2 and TRBJ2-1; 9 bases line up with TRBD2. The germline V gene encodes CDR1 SNHLY and CDR2 FYNNEI. CDR3 length equals 15 residues. The CDR3 region has the DNA TGTGTCAGCAGATCTAGCGGGGCCGTATACAATGAGCAGTTCTTC. Translated: CVSRSSGAVYNEQFF. Supplemented by reference TRBV2 and TRBJ2-1, the full variable domain reads EPEVTQTPSHQVTQMGQEVILRCVPISNHLYFYWYRQILGQKVEFLVSFYNNEISEKSEIFDDQFSVERPDGSNFTLKIRSTKLEDSAMYFCVSRSSGAVYNEQFFGPGTRLTVL.

J is TRBJ2-1 and V is TRBV6-6, with D unclear. Germline V gene data show CDR1 as MNHNY and CDR2 as SVGAGI (reference sequence). V shed 0 bases and J shed 7 bases, with 7 bases lying between them. The length of the CDR3 is 13 residues. The CDR3 DNA reads as TGTGCCAGCAGTTACTCGAAAGCTAATGAGCAGTTCTTC. It translates to CASSYSKANEQFF.

This clone was recorded once. This chain joins TRBV11-2 and TRBJ2-7; TRBD1 matches at 10 bases. Germline assignment: CDR1 SGHAT and CDR2 FQNNGV. V lost 4 bases, J lost 0 bases, and 3 bases stayed unmatched. The CDR3 runs 15 residues. The CDR3 reads CASSSDRGSSYEQYF. CDR3 DNA sequence: TGTGCCAGCAGCTCGGACAGGGGGTCCTCCTACGAGCAGTACTTC.

The CDR3 nucleotides are TGTGCCAGCAGACCCGGGGGGCTCCGAGAGACCCAGTACTTC. The encoded protein is CASRPGGLRETQYF. J is TRBJ2-5 and V is TRBV6-5; D possibly corresponds to TRBD2 (7 bases). Trimming cost V 6 bases and J 4 bases, with 15 bases left between them. CDR1 is MNHEY and CDR2 is SVGAGI in the germline V gene. The CDR3 has 14 amino acids.

The chain uses TRBV6-6 and TRBJ1-2; 10 positions match TRBD1. Germline values: CDR1 MNHNY, CDR2 SVGAGI (reference sequence). This CDR3 contains 14 residues. Germline trimming cut 7 bases from V and 11 bases from J; bases unmatched to any gene: 13. CDR3 in DNA: TGTGCCAGCACAGAAGGACAGGGGGGCTACGTGTACACCTTC. Translated, it gives CASTEGQGGYVYTF.

This chain connects TRBV6-1 to TRBJ1-2; no firm D call. The CDR3 length is 14 residues. Germline CDR1 is MNHNS and CDR2 is SASEGT. V was pared by 0 bases and J by 1 base, with 6 bases between. The CDR3 here is CASSEAAGNYGYTF. CDR3 nucleotide sequence: TGTGCCAGCAGTGAAGCTGCGGGTAACTATGGCTACACCTTC.

The chain employs TRBV28 and TRBJ1-2; TRBD1 aligns across 7 bases. Trimming took 5 bases from V and 5 from J; bases not matched to a gene: 11. This CDR3 has 15 amino acids. Germline V gene sequence: CDR1 MDHEN, CDR2 SYDVKM. DNA of the CDR3: TGTGCCAGCAGTGGCCCGCGGCAGGGGGGTTATGGCTACACCTTC. It codes for CASSGPRQGGYGYTF.

The chain is built from TRBV19 and TRBJ1-5, with TRBD1 matching over 11 bases. The CDR3 contains 15 residues. Losses at the gene ends were 5 bases for V and 6 bases for J; bases not matched to a gene: 6. Germline V lookup: CDR1 LNHDA, CDR2 SQIVND (reference sequence). The CDR3 DNA sequence: TGTGCCAGTAGTCCACCCGGGACAGGGGGTCAGCCCCAGCATTTT. Encoded protein: CASSPPGTGGQPQHF. The full variable domain, its missing parts supplied by reference TRBV19 and TRBJ1-5, is DGGITQSPKYLFRKEGQNVTLSCEQNLNHDAMYWYRQDPGQGLRLIYYSQIVNDFQKGDIAEGYSVSREKKESFPLTVTSAQKNPTAFYLCASSPPGTGGQPQHFGDGTRLSIL.

V and J are TRBV28 and TRBJ2-1; perhaps TRBD2 as D (6 bases). The CDR3 is made up of 15 amino acids. Germline values: CDR1 MDHEN, CDR2 SYDVKM. V lost 3 bases and J lost 5, with 14 bases in between. This chain's CDR3 is CASSLMWEENNEQFF. CDR3 nucleotide sequence: TGTGCCAGCAGTTTGATGTGGGAGGAGAACAATGAGCAGTTCTTC. Full variable domain (outside the CDR3, taken from reference TRBV28 and TRBJ2-1): DVKVTQSSRYLVKRTGEKVFLECVQDMDHENMFWYRQDPGLGLRLIYFSYDVKMKEKGDIPEGYSVSREKKERFSLILESASTNQTSMYLCASSLMWEENNEQFFGPGTRLTVL.

This clone was counted between two and nine times. The chain recombines TRBV14 with TRBJ2-7; D is uncertain. This CDR3 spans 13 amino acids. CDR1 and CDR2 (germline): SGHDN, FVKESK. The ends were cut back, 4 bases at V and 2 bases at J, with 9 bases in the middle. For the CDR3, the DNA is TGTGCCAGCAGCCCAGCCGGAGCCTACGAGCAGTACTTC. Its protein is CASSPAGAYEQYF.

The J gene is TRBJ2-4, the V gene TRBV4-3, with 8 bases lining up with TRBD2. Germline V gene data show CDR1 as LGHNA and CDR2 as YSLEER. The CDR3 sequence is 17 residues long. J lost 8 bases, V lost 0 bases, and 12 bases had no gene match. As DNA, the CDR3 is TGCGCCAGCAGCCAAGATCCCCCCGGGACGCGGGGGGACATTCAGTACTTC. This encodes CASSQDPPGTRGDIQYF.

This chain links TRBV7-6 with TRBJ2-1; D is uncertain. The CDR3 sequence is 17 residues long. V was cut by 5 bases and J by 0 bases, with 17 bases left in between. The germline V gene has CDR1 SGHVS and CDR2 FNYEAQ. The CDR3 reads CASSLVRGGYSYNEQFF. CDR3 in DNA: TGTGCCAGCAGCCTGGTTCGAGGTGGCTACTCCTACAATGAGCAGTTCTTC. The whole variable domain, remainder taken from reference TRBV7-6 and TRBJ2-1, is GAGVSQSPRYKVTKRGQDVALRCDPISGHVSLYWYRQALGQGPEFLTYFNYEAQQDKSGLPNDRFSAERPEGSISTLTIQRTEQRDSAMYRCASSLVRGGYSYNEQFFGPGTRLTVL.

This rearrangement joins TRBV5-1 to TRBJ2-2; D unclear. The CDR3 length is 17 residues. Germline CDR1 is SGHRS and CDR2 is YFSETQ. V was trimmed by 3 bases and J by 0 bases, leaving 15 bases between them. Here the CDR3 reads CASSSFLTQANTGELFF. The CDR3 coding sequence is TGCGCCAGCAGCTCTTTTCTTACCCAGGCGAACACCGGGGAGCTGTTTTTT. Full variable domain (remainder filled in from reference TRBV5-1 and TRBJ2-2): KAGVTQTPRYLIKTRGQQVTLSCSPISGHRSVSWYQQTPGQGLQFLFEYFSETQRNKGNFPGRFSGRQFSNSRSEMNVSTLELGDSALYLCASSSFLTQANTGELFFGEGSRLTVL.

This chain joins TRBV5-1 and TRBJ2-7; 7 nucleotides line up with TRBD2. This CDR3 is 16 amino acids long. Germline trimming cut 3 bases from V and 2 bases from J; bases unmatched to any gene: 11. The germline V gene encodes CDR1 SGHRS and CDR2 YFSETQ. CDR3 residues: CASSSASFGTTYEQYF. The CDR3 DNA reads as TGCGCCAGCAGCTCCGCGTCATTCGGGACTACCTACGAGCAGTACTTC.

A remark on this clone: One junction end does not reproduce the germline sequence, and a read error may be involved. The V gene is TRBV7-9, the J gene TRBJ2-7; D is unclear. This CDR3 has 11 residues. Germline assignment: CDR1 SEHNR and CDR2 FQNEAQ (reference sequence). The CDR3 reads CSSSSHEEQYF. The CDR3 nucleotides are TGTTCCAGCAGCAGCCACGAGGAGCAGTACTTC.

In its sample, this clone was seen a few times. The V gene is TRBV19, the J gene TRBJ1-6, with D maybe TRBD1 (5 bases). Trimming stripped 0 bases from V and 7 bases from J, with 13 bases between. The CDR3 is 16 amino acids. Germline lookup yields CDR1 LNHDA and CDR2 SQIVND (reference sequence). CDR3 loop: CASSIDGQGRNSPLHF. The CDR3 DNA reads TGTGCCAGTAGTATAGACGGCCAGGGCAGGAATTCACCCCTCCACTTT.

This chain connects TRBV27 to TRBJ2-1; D is uncertain. This CDR3 comprises 17 residues. Germline V gene sequence: CDR1 MNHEY, CDR2 SMNVEV (reference sequence). V was shortened by 2 bases and J by 0 bases, with 14 bases between the two germline ends. The CDR3 sequence is CASSLEVYSSSYNEQFF. CDR3 bases: TGTGCCAGCAGTTTAGAGGTGTACTCGAGCTCCTACAATGAGCAGTTCTTC.

A few counts support this clone. The CDR3 bases are TGTGCCAGCACCCCTACGGCGGGACTAGCGGGAAGGGTAAGGTACAATGAGCAGTTCTTC. Residues: CASTPTAGLAGRVRYNEQFF. The chain couples TRBV27 to TRBJ2-1; 13 bases agree with TRBD2. The CDR3 is 20 amino acids. CDR1 and CDR2 (germline): MNHEY, SMNVEV (reference sequence). The ends lost 7 bases at V and 4 bases at J; junction bases unmatched: 19.

V is TRBV14 and J is TRBJ1-2; the D gene is possibly TRBD1 (6 bases). CDR1 SGHDN and CDR2 FVKESK come from the germline V gene. The CDR3 sequence is 15 residues long. V lost 4 bases and J lost 4, with 16 bases in between. CDR3 bases: TGTGCCAGCAGCCCCGCCGGGACAACTGGCTATGGCTACACCTTC. Translating it yields CASSPAGTTGYGYTF.

The V call is TRBV4-1, the J call TRBJ1-1, with TRBD1 matching over 9 bases. The CDR3 runs to 20 residues. Trimming took 3 bases from V and 6 from J; bases not matched to a gene: 23. Per germline, CDR1 MGHRA and CDR2 YSYEKL. CDR3 loop: CASSQAITQRSDRGGPEAFF. In DNA form, the CDR3 reads TGCGCCAGCAGCCAGGCTATAACTCAAAGGTCGGACAGGGGAGGCCCTGAAGCTTTCTTT.

This chain joins TRBV29-1 and TRBJ2-3; tentative D call: TRBD1 (5 bases). The CDR3 has 14 amino acids. Deletions cut 4 bases from V and 0 bases from J, with 11 bases between. Germline V lookup: CDR1 SQVTM, CDR2 ANQGSEA. The CDR3 nucleotides are TGCAGCGTTGGGGCAGGGTCTAGCACAGATACGCAGTATTTT. Translation gives CSVGAGSSTDTQYF.